This TCR beta chain was identified during a study of OX40 agonist ivuxolimab in advanced cancers. Using immunoSEQ multiplex PCR, the repertoire was profiled, and TCRdb retains in-frame clones only, with some absent. The sample records about 54,000 clones, roughly 81% being singletons. This clone has only one observation. Trimming took 5 bases from V and 1 from J; bases not matched to a gene: 4. In germline, CDR1 is SGHVS, CDR2 FQNEAQ. The CDR3 is 14 residues long. This TCR came from an adult with an advanced solid tumor such as melanoma, head and neck, liver or kidney cancer. This specimen was CD4+ or CD8+ T cells sorted from blood, taken in a trial of the OX40 agonist ivuxolimab. V is TRBV7-8 and J is TRBJ1-2, with 7 bases identical to TRBD1. CDR3: CASSPTGFNYGYTF. The CDR3 DNA reads as TGTGCCAGCAGCCCGACAGGGTTTAACTATGGCTACACCTTC.